The subject of this entry is one TCR beta chain. This clonotype was observed at least ten times. The antigen it recognizes is unknown. The input lacks base qualities; no much larger clone sits a single base away. V loses 6 bases, J loses 4 bases, and the germline ends lie 16 bases apart. As encoded in the germline V gene (reference sequence), CDR1 is DFQATT while CDR2 is SNEGSKA. CDR3 length: 15 amino acids, cysteine to phenylalanine. Just the 45-base CDR3 DNA is kept, in frame starting at base 1. This sample was taken from a study of CD8 T cells in ankylosing spondylitis (dated by TCRdb to the late 2010s). In terms of the full investigation: T cell receptor beta repertoires were profiled in healthy donors and ankylosing spondylitis patients so that disease-linked TCR variants could be found. The full study cohort was made up of about two dozen ankylosing spondylitis patients and more than 90 healthy donors. Peripheral blood was sampled, and synovial fluid was additionally collected from ankylosing spondylitis patients. Paper-wide results and their limitations: Some motif variants were previously reported in synovial fluid and blood of reactive arthritis patients, suggesting common disease-initiation mechanisms. Significant enrichment of the disease-linked clones was reported in matched synovial fluid samples from ankylosing spondylitis patients. The disease-linked clones showed a CD8+ phenotype and occurred at relatively low frequencies in peripheral blood. A TCR beta motif of several highly homologous amino acid variants appeared characteristic of blood from ankylosing spondylitis patients.

The instrument given in TCRdb is Illumina HiSeq 2500. TCR beta libraries were prepared by quantitative 5'-RACE with molecular barcodes. Processing in the source paper ran as follows. To identify disease-linked TCR variants, a new computational method was used, one built on a probabilistic model of VDJ rearrangement. TCRdb reanalyzed the raw reads on its own, using fastp at Q25 for trimming and MiXCR for clone calling, and kept in-frame beta chains. CDR3 protein sequences are deduplicated, and each keeps its most common genes and DNA. The V and J calls follow TCRdb's processing rather than the paper's. Present in this sample are about 220,000 distinct CDR3 sequences, 6% to 8.5% of which were seen just once. The ten largest clones add up to around 14% of the sample.

The clonotype originates from a male donor with ankylosing spondylitis. Specimen: blood, either unsorted or a sorted T cell fraction (not recorded which). The chain was built from TRBV20-1 and TRBJ1-6; the D gene remains uncertain. The nucleotides are TGCAGTGCACAAGACCGGGAAGAATATAATTCACCCCTCCACTTT. It specifies CSAQDREEYNSPLHF.